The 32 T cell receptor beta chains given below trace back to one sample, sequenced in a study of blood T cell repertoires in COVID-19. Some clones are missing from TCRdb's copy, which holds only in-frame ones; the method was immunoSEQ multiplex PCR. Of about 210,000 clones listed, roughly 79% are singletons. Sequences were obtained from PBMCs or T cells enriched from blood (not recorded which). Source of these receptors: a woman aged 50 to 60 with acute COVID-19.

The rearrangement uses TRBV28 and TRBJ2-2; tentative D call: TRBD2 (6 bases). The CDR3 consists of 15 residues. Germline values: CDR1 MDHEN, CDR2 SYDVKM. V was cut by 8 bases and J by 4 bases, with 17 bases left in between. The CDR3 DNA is TGTGCCAGCGGCCCCGGGGGAGCGGGCACCGGGGAGCTGTTTTTT. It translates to CASGPGGAGTGELFF.

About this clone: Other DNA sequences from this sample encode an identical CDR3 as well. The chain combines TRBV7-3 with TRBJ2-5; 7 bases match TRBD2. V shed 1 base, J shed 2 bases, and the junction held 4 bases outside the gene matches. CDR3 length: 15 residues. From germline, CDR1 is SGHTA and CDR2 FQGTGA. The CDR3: CASSLMPSGQETQYF. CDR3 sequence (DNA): TGTGCCAGCAGCTTAATGCCTAGCGGTCAAGAGACCCAGTACTTC. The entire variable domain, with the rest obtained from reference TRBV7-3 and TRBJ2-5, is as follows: GAGVSQTPSNKVTEKGKYVELRCDPISGHTALYWYRQSLGQGPEFLIYFQGTGAADDSGLPNDRFFAVRPEGSVSTLKIQRTERGDSAVYLCASSLMPSGQETQYFGPGTRLLVL.

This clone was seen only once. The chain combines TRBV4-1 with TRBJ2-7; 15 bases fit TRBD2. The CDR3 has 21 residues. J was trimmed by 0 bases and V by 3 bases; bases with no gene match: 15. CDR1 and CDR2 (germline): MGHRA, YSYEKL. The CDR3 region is CASSQQGFTGLAGGISYEQYF. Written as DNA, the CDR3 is TGCGCCAGCAGCCAGCAGGGATTTACGGGACTAGCGGGAGGTATCTCCTACGAGCAGTACTTC.

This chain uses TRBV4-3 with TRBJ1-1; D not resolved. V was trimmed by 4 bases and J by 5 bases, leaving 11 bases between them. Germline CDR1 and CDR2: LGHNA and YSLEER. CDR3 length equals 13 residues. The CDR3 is CASSRRRETEAFF. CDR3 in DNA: TGCGCCAGCAGCCGTCGTCGGGAGACTGAAGCTTTCTTT.

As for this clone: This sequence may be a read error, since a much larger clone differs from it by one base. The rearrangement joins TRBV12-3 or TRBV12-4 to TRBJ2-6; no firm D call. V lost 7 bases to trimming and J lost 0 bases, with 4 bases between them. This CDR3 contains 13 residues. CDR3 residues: CASMSSGANVLTF. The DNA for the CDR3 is TGTGCCAGCATGAGCTCTGGGGCCAACGTCCTGACTTTC.

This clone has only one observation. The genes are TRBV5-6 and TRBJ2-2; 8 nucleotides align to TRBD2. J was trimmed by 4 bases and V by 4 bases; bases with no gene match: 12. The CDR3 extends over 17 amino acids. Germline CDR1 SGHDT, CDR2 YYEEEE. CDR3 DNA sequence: TGTGCCAGCAGCCCGGGGGCTAGCGGGTACCGCACCGGGGAGCTGTTTTTT. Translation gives CASSPGASGYRTGELFF.

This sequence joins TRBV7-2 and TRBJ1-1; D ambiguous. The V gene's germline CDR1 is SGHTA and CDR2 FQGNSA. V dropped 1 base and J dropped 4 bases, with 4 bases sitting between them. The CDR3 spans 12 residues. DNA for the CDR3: TGTGCCAGCAGCTTAGAGAGCACTGAAGCTTTCTTT. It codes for CASSLESTEAFF.

The CDR3 here is CASSRTSGNQETQYF. CDR3 nucleotides: TGTGCCAGCAGCCGGACTAGCGGGAACCAAGAGACCCAGTACTTC. The chain couples TRBV11-1 to TRBJ2-5; TRBD2 aligns across 12 bases. The germline CDR1 and CDR2 sequences are SGHAT and FQDESV (reference sequence). This CDR3 has 15 residues. After removal of 5 bases from V and 0 bases from J, the junction contained 1 base not matched to a gene.

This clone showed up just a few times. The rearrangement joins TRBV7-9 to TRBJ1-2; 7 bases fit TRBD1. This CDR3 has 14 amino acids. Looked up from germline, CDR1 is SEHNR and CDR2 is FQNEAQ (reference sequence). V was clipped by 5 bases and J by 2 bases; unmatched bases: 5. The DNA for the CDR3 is TGTGCCAGCAGCCCCCCGGACAGGAACTATGGCTACACCTTC. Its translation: CASSPPDRNYGYTF. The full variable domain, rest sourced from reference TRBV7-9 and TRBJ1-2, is DTGVSQNPRHKITKRGQNVTFRCDPISEHNRLYWYRQTLGQGPEFLTYFQNEAQLEKSRLLSDRFSAERPKGSFSTLEIQRTEQGDSAMYLCASSPPDRNYGYTFGSGTRLTVV.

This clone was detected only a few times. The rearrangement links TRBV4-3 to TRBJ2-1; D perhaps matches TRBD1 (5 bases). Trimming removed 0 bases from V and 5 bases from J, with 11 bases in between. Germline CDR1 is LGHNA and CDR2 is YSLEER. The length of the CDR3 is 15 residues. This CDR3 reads CASSQEVGANNEQFF. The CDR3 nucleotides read TGCGCCAGCAGCCAAGAAGTTGGGGCCAACAATGAGCAGTTCTTC.

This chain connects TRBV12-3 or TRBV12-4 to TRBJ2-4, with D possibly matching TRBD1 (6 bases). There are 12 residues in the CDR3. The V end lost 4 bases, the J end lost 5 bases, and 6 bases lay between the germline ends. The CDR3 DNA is TGTGCCAGCAGTTGGACAGAAAACATTCAGTACTTC. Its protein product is CASSWTENIQYF.

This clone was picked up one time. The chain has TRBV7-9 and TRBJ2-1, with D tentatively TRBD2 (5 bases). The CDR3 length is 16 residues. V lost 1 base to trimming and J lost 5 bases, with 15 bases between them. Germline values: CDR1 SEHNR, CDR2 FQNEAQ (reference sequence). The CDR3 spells CASSLGSAPGDNEQFF. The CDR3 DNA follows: TGTGCCAGCAGCTTAGGCTCCGCCCCCGGGGACAATGAGCAGTTCTTC. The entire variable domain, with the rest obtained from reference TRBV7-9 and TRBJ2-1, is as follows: DTGVSQNPRHKITKRGQNVTFRCDPISEHNRLYWYRQTLGQGPEFLTYFQNEAQLEKSRLLSDRFSAERPKGSFSTLEIQRTEQGDSAMYLCASSLGSAPGDNEQFFGPGTRLTVL.

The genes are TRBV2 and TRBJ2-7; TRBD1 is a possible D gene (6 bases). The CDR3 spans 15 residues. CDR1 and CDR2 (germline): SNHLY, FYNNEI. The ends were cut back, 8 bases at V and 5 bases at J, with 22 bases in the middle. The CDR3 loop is CASHKQGNQVHEQYF. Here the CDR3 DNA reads TGTGCCAGCCATAAACAGGGTAATCAAGTCCACGAGCAGTACTTC.

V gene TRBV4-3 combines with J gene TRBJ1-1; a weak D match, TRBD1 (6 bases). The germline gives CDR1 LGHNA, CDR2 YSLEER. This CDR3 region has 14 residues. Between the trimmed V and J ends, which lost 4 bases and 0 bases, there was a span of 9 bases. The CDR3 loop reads CASSRGQMNTEAFF. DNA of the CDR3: TGCGCCAGCAGCCGAGGACAGATGAACACTGAAGCTTTCTTT.

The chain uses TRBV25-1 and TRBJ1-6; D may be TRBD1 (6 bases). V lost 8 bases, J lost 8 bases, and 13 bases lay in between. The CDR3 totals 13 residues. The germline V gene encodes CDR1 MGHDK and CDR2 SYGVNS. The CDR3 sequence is CASRREGDSPLHF. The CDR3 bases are TGTGCCAGCCGGCGGGAGGGGGATTCACCCCTCCACTTT.

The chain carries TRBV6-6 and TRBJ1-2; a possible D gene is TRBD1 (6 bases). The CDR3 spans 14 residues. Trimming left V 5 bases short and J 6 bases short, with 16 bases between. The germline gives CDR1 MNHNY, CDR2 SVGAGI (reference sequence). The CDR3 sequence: CASSITQGSDGYTF. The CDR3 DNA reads TGTGCCAGCAGTATAACACAGGGATCAGATGGCTACACCTTC.

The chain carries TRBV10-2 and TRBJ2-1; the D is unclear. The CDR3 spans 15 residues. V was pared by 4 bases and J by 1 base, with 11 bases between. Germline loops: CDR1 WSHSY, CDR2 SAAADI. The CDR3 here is CASSAIGGSYNEQFF. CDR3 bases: TGCGCCAGCAGTGCCATAGGCGGTTCCTACAATGAGCAGTTCTTC.

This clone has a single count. CDR3 in amino acids: CTSSQDLTGVNLTEAFF. CDR3 sequence (DNA): TGCACCAGCAGCCAAGATCTAACAGGGGTTAACCTCACTGAAGCTTTCTTT. This chain connects TRBV1 to TRBJ1-1; the table's D call TRBD1 went unverified against the DNA. TRBV1 is tagged as a pseudogene. The CDR3 covers 17 residues.

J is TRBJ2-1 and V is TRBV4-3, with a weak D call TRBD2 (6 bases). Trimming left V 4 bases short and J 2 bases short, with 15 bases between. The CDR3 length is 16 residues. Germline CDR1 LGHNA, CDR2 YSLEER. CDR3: CASSRGGIGTYNEQFF. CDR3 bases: TGCGCCAGCAGCCGTGGGGGGATCGGCACCTACAATGAGCAGTTCTTC.

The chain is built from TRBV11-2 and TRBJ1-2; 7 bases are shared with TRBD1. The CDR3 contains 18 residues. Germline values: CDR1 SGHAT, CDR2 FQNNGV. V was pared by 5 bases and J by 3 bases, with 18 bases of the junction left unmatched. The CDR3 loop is CASSPRIQGEGDDYGYTF. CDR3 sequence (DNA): TGTGCCAGCAGCCCCCGGATCCAGGGGGAAGGCGATGACTATGGCTACACCTTC.

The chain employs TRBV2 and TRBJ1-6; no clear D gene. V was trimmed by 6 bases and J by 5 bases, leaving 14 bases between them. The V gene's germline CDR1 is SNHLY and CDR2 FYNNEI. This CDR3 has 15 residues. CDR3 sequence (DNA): TGTGCCAGCAGATGGCGGGATTTGGATAATTCACCCCTCCACTTT. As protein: CASRWRDLDNSPLHF.

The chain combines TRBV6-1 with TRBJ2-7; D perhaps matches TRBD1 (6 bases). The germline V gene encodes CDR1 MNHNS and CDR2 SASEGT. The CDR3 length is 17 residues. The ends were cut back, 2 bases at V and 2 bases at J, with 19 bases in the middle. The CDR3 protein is CASSERGWGPFAYEQYF. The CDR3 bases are TGTGCCAGCAGTGAAAGGGGTTGGGGGCCTTTCGCCTACGAGCAGTACTTC.

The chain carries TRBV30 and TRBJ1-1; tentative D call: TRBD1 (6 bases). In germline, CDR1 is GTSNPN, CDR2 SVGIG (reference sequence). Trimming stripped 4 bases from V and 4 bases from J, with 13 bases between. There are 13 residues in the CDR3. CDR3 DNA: TGTGCCTGGACCAGGCAGGGGCCCACTGAAGCTTTCTTT. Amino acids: CAWTRQGPTEAFF.

CDR3 loop: CASSLDSFSGNTIYF. CDR3 in DNA: TGTGCCAGCAGCTTAGATTCCTTCTCTGGAAACACCATATATTTT. The rearrangement joins TRBV7-2 to TRBJ1-3; D call uncertain. The CDR3 spans 15 residues. Germline V CDR1 and CDR2: SGHTA, FQGNSA. V was shortened by 1 base and J by 0 bases, with 7 bases between the two germline ends. The full variable domain, completed using reference TRBV7-2 and TRBJ1-3, is GAGVSQSPSNKVTEKGKDVELRCDPISGHTALYWYRQSLGQGLEFLIYFQGNSAPDKSGLPSDRFSAERTGGSVSTLTIQRTQQEDSAVYLCASSLDSFSGNTIYFGEGSWLTVV.

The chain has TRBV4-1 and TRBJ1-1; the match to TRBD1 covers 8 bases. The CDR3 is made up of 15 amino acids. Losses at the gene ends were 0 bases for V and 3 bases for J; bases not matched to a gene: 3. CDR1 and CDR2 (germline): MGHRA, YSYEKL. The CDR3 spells CASSQEVTGDTEAFF. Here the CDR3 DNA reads TGCGCCAGCAGCCAAGAGGTGACAGGGGACACTGAAGCTTTCTTT.

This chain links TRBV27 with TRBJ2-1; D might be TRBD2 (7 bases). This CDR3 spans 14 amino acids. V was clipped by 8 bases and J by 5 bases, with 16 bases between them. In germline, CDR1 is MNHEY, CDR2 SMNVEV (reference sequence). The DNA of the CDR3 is TGTGCCAGCCGCCCCTGGGGGGGCGACAATGAGCAGTTCTTC. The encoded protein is CASRPWGGDNEQFF.

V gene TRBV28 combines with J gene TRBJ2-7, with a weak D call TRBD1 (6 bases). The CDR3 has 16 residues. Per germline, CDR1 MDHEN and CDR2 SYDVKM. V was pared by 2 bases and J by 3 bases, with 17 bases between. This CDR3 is CASSLVATGQNYEQYF. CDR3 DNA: TGTGCCAGCAGTTTAGTAGCGACAGGACAGAACTACGAGCAGTACTTC. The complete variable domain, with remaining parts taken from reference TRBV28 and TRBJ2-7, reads DVKVTQSSRYLVKRTGEKVFLECVQDMDHENMFWYRQDPGLGLRLIYFSYDVKMKEKGDIPEGYSVSREKKERFSLILESASTNQTSMYLCASSLVATGQNYEQYFGPGTRLTVT.

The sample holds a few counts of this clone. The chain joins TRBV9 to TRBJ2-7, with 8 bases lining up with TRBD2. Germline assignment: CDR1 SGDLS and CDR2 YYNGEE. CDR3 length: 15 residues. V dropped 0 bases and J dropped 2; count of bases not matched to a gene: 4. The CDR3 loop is CASSVDGGGTYEQYF. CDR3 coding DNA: TGTGCCAGCAGCGTAGATGGCGGGGGGACCTACGAGCAGTACTTC.

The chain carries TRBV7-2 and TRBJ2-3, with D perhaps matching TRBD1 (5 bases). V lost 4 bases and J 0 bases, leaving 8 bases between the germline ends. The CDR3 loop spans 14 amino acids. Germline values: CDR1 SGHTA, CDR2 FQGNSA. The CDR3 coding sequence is TGTGCCAGCAGCTCACAGGTCAGCACAGATACGCAGTATTTT. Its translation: CASSSQVSTDTQYF.

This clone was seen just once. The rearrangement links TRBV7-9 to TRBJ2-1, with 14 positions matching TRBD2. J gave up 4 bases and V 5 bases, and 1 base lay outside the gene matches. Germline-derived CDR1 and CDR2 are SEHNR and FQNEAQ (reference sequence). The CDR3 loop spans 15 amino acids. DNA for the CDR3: TGTGCCAGCAGCCGGACTAGCGGGAGGTACAATGAGCAGTTCTTC. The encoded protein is CASSRTSGRYNEQFF.

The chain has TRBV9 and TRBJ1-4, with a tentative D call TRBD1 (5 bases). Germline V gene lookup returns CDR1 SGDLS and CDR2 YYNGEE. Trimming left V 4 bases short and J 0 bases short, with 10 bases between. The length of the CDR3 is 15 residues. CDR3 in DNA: TGTGCCAGCAGCCTGCAGGGTTCAACTAATGAAAAACTGTTTTTT. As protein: CASSLQGSTNEKLFF.

As DNA, the CDR3 is TGCGCCAGCAGCGGCGGGACAGGGGAGACCTACAATGAGCAGTTCTTC. Translated: CASSGGTGETYNEQFF. This chain connects TRBV5-1 to TRBJ2-1; 10 bases match TRBD1. J lost 2 bases, V lost 4 bases, and 6 bases had no gene match. This CDR3 is built from 16 residues. The germline V gene encodes CDR1 SGHRS and CDR2 YFSETQ.